The 20 T cell receptor beta chains listed next were all sequenced from one sample in a study of Graves' ophthalmopathy and Graves' hyperthyroidism. For repertoire sequencing, the TCR beta CDR3 regions were amplified from RNA transcripts. HTBI primers primed a first-round RT-PCR, and a second-round multiplex PCR followed. TCRdb re-derived calls from the multiplex PCR reads in MiXCR, one entry per CDR3 protein. The sample has about 480,000 distinct CDR3 sequences; approximately 14% are singletons. Sequenced material: blood. These TCRs come from a woman in her twenties or thirties with Graves' ophthalmopathy.

This clonotype was seen many times. The chain links TRBV12-3 or TRBV12-4 to TRBJ2-7; 9 bases are shared with TRBD1. The ends lost 6 bases at V and 6 bases at J; junction bases unmatched: 3. There are 12 residues in the CDR3. CDR3 residues: CASSGTGREQYF. The DNA for the CDR3 is TGTGCCAGCAGCGGGACAGGGCGCGAGCAGTACTTC.

This clonotype was counted at least ten times. The rearrangement links TRBV6-5 to TRBJ1-6; tentative D call: TRBD1 (6 bases). In germline, CDR1 is MNHEY, CDR2 SVGAGI. Trimming pared 0 bases from V and 4 bases from J, leaving 16 bases between. The CDR3 is 18 residues long. CDR3 coding DNA: TGTGCCAGCAGTTACTCGAGTTTGGGGGGCGAGTATAATTCACCCCTCCACTTT. As protein: CASSYSSLGGEYNSPLHF.

This clonotype was counted many times. The chain couples TRBV12-3 or TRBV12-4 to TRBJ1-2; D is undetermined. The CDR3 runs to 12 residues. V gave up 8 bases and J gave up 7 bases, with 14 bases separating them. CDR3 DNA: TGTGCCAGCCGCCTAAACGAAGGTGGCTACACCTTC. It codes for CASRLNEGGYTF.

This clonotype was seen many times. The chain is built from TRBV28 and TRBJ1-1; no definite D call. Germline V gene data show CDR1 as MDHEN and CDR2 as SYDVKM. This CDR3 spans 14 amino acids. Trimming took off 3 bases at V and 2 bases at J, with 10 bases between the two ends. The CDR3 DNA sequence: TGTGCCAGCAGTTTGTCCCAGACAAACACTGAAGCTTTCTTT. Amino acids: CASSLSQTNTEAFF. Complete variable domain (other parts from reference TRBV28 and TRBJ1-1): DVKVTQSSRYLVKRTGEKVFLECVQDMDHENMFWYRQDPGLGLRLIYFSYDVKMKEKGDIPEGYSVSREKKERFSLILESASTNQTSMYLCASSLSQTNTEAFFGQGTRLTVV.

This sequence joins TRBV20-1 and TRBJ2-7, with D perhaps TRBD2 (5 bases). The germline gives CDR1 DFQATT, CDR2 SNEGSKA (reference sequence). Trimming cost V 3 bases and J 0 bases, with 9 bases left between them. CDR3 length: 13 amino acids. The CDR3 DNA is TGCAGTGCTAGGGAGGAGAGCTCCTACGAGCAGTACTTC. It translates to CSAREESSYEQYF.

This clonotype has at least ten counts. This sequence joins TRBV24-1 and TRBJ1-5, with 8 bases identical to TRBD1. The CDR3 has 14 amino acids. Germline trimming cut 10 bases from V and 5 bases from J; bases unmatched to any gene: 9. Germline V gene data show CDR1 as KGHDR and CDR2 as SFDVKD. The CDR3 sequence is CATGQGGMDQPQHF. The CDR3 nucleotides read TGTGCCACAGGACAGGGCGGTATGGATCAGCCCCAGCATTTT.

This clonotype came up many times. This rearrangement joins TRBV12-3 or TRBV12-4 to TRBJ1-5, with 9 positions matching TRBD1. V trimming: 6 bases; J trimming: 4 bases; junction bases outside the gene matches: 7. This CDR3 contains 15 residues. DNA of the CDR3: TGTGCCAGCAGCACGGACAGGGGATTAAATCAGCCCCAGCATTTT. It is translated as CASSTDRGLNQPQHF.

This clonotype has ten or more counts. J is TRBJ2-5 and V is TRBV20-1, with a weak D call TRBD2 (6 bases). The CDR3 spans 15 residues. Germline V lookup: CDR1 DFQATT, CDR2 SNEGSKA (reference sequence). Trimming left V 3 bases short and J 0 bases short, with 14 bases between. The CDR3, as DNA: TGCAGTGCTAGTAGGCGGGGCTCGTACCAAGAGACCCAGTACTTC. Translating gives CSASRRGSYQETQYF.

In this sample, this clonotype turned up many times. The chain links TRBV20-1 to TRBJ1-5; no clear D. V was clipped by 5 bases and J by 0 bases, with 14 bases between them. Germline V gene sequence: CDR1 DFQATT, CDR2 SNEGSKA (reference sequence). The CDR3 has 15 residues. CDR3 sequence reads: CSAPVSLGSNQPQHF. The CDR3 DNA is TGCAGTGCTCCAGTATCCTTGGGTAGCAATCAGCCCCAGCATTTT.

This clonotype was recorded many times. This sequence joins TRBV9 and TRBJ2-7; 7 bases line up with TRBD1. V shed 2 bases and J 6 bases; nucleotides not matched to a gene: 11. Germline V gives CDR1 SGDLS, CDR2 YYNGEE. The CDR3 is 15 amino acids. The CDR3 DNA reads as TGTGCCAGCAGCGTGCAAAGGGACAGCCCTCTCGAGCAGTACTTC. This encodes CASSVQRDSPLEQYF.

This clonotype was recorded many times. The chain links TRBV30 to TRBJ2-5; D uncertain. The germline CDR1 and CDR2 sequences are GTSNPN and SVGIG (reference sequence). This CDR3 spans 12 amino acids. Trimming shortened V by 3 bases and J by 2 bases, and 7 bases separated the two germline ends. The CDR3 reads CAWSRRQETQYF. The CDR3 DNA sequence: TGTGCCTGGAGCCGCAGGCAAGAGACCCAGTACTTC.

This clonotype was detected ten times or more. This chain links TRBV7-9 with TRBJ1-2, with D unclear. V was cut by 5 bases and J by 1 base, with 14 bases left in between. This CDR3 has 15 residues. The V gene's germline CDR1 is SEHNR and CDR2 FQNEAQ (reference sequence). The DNA of the CDR3 is TGTGCCAGCAGCCAGGTGGGCCGCTTTAACTATGGCTACACCTTC. As protein: CASSQVGRFNYGYTF.

This clonotype occurred many times. V usage is TRBV12-3 or TRBV12-4 and J usage is TRBJ1-2; D is unclear. The CDR3 is 12 amino acids. V was clipped by 3 bases and J by 7 bases, with 9 bases between them. CDR3: CASSLGAPGYTF. CDR3 DNA sequence: TGTGCCAGCAGTTTGGGCGCTCCTGGCTACACCTTC.

V usage is TRBV6-2 or TRBV6-3 and J usage is TRBJ1-1; D is possibly TRBD1 (6 bases). Germline CDR1 and CDR2: MNHEY and SVGEGT. The CDR3 contains 13 residues. The germline V and J ends were trimmed by 0 bases and 7 bases, with 9 bases remaining between them. In DNA, the CDR3 is TGTGCCAGCAGTTACTCAAAAGGGGGTGAAGCTTTCTTT. Translating it yields CASSYSKGGEAFF.

This clonotype was counted ten times or more. The chain joins TRBV19 to TRBJ1-5; 10 positions agree with TRBD1. J gave up 3 bases and V 4 bases, and 9 bases lay outside the gene matches. This CDR3 has 17 residues. Per germline, CDR1 LNHDA and CDR2 SQIVND (reference sequence). The CDR3 region is CASSTGQGVVTNQPQHF. CDR3 coding DNA: TGTGCCAGTAGTACCGGACAGGGGGTAGTTACCAATCAGCCCCAGCATTTT. Filled out from reference TRBV19 and TRBJ1-5, the complete variable domain reads DGGITQSPKYLFRKEGQNVTLSCEQNLNHDAMYWYRQDPGQGLRLIYYSQIVNDFQKGDIAEGYSVSREKKESFPLTVTSAQKNPTAFYLCASSTGQGVVTNQPQHFGDGTRLSIL.

This clonotype was recorded many times. The chain couples TRBV20-1 to TRBJ1-5; D is unclear. Germline CDR1 DFQATT, CDR2 SNEGSKA (reference sequence). The CDR3 totals 15 residues. V lost 1 base and J lost 0, with 10 bases in between. The DNA for the CDR3 is TGCAGTGCTAGAGCCTGGACGGCTAGCAATCAGCCCCAGCATTTT. Its protein is CSARAWTASNQPQHF.

This clonotype was detected many times. CDR3 loop: CATSHTSYEQYF. The CDR3 region has the DNA TGCGCCACGTCCCACACGTCATACGAGCAGTACTTC. The V call is TRBV10-2, the J call TRBJ2-7; the D is unclear. CDR3 size: 12 residues. Germline assignment: CDR1 WSHSY and CDR2 SAAADI. The V and J ends lost 10 bases and 4 bases respectively, with 14 bases between them.

This clonotype was counted many times. This sequence may be a read error, since a much larger clone differs from it by one base. V usage is TRBV7-3 and J usage is TRBJ1-1; weak D call: TRBD1 (6 bases). CDR3 length: 14 amino acids. The V gene lost 4 bases and the J gene lost 3 bases, with 12 bases spanning the gap. CDR1 and CDR2 (germline): SGHTA, FQGTGA. CDR3 in DNA: TGTGCCAGCAGCTCGATAGGGGGGCACACTGAAGCTTTCTTT. This encodes CASSSIGGHTEAFF.

This clonotype was recorded at least ten times. CDR3 protein: CSARKDSSNTEAFF. The CDR3 bases are TGCAGTGCTAGAAAGGACAGCTCTAACACTGAAGCTTTCTTT. The rearrangement uses TRBV20-1 and TRBJ1-1; D is perhaps TRBD1 (6 bases). Trimming stripped 2 bases from V and 2 bases from J, with 12 bases between. The CDR3 runs to 14 residues. Germline V gene sequence: CDR1 DFQATT, CDR2 SNEGSKA (reference sequence).

This clonotype was recorded at least ten times. The rearrangement joins TRBV27 to TRBJ1-5, with 7 bases aligning to TRBD1. Germline CDR1 and CDR2: MNHEY and SMNVEV (reference sequence). With V trimmed by 5 bases and J by 5 bases, 6 bases remained unmatched. This CDR3 spans 14 amino acids. CDR3 in amino acids: CASSPDRLDQPQHF. As DNA, the CDR3 is TGTGCCAGCAGTCCGGACAGGTTGGATCAGCCCCAGCATTTT.